The 22 T cell receptor beta chains listed next were all sequenced from one sample in a study of shared clonotypes between healthy human individuals. Measured with immunoSEQ multiplex PCR; TCRdb has only the in-frame clones, and not every one. The data show about 2.1 million clones, 93% seen once. CD45RO-negative, CCR7-selected cells formed the naive CD8 fraction, which excluded terminally differentiated effector memory CD45RA+ cells. The sequencing sample was made of naive CD8+ T cells from PBMCs. These receptors originate from a man aged 18 to 29 in good health. Some clones in this sample may be carry-over from other donors' samples.

V gene TRBV5-1 combines with J gene TRBJ2-7; TRBD2 matches at 8 bases. Germline CDR1 is SGHRS and CDR2 is YFSETQ. The CDR3 contains 14 residues. V gave up 3 bases and J gave up 7 bases; unmatched junction bases: 9. CDR3 loop: CASSSMAGGVEQYF. The CDR3 DNA is TGCGCCAGCAGCTCTATGGCGGGAGGAGTGGAGCAGTACTTC.

The chain recombines TRBV29-1 with TRBJ2-7; D possibly corresponds to TRBD2 (5 bases). The germline gives CDR1 SQVTM, CDR2 ANQGSEA. The CDR3 spans 15 residues. V lost 6 bases to trimming and J lost 0 bases, with 18 bases between them. CDR3: CSVLRPDFSSYEQYF. The CDR3 DNA sequence: TGCAGCGTCCTTCGGCCGGACTTTAGCTCCTACGAGCAGTACTTC.

Of note for this clone: Other nucleotide sequences in the sample specify the same CDR3. The genes are TRBV9 and TRBJ1-3; tentatively, D is TRBD1 (5 bases). There are 16 residues in the CDR3. Germline CDR1 is SGDLS and CDR2 is YYNGEE. V lost 0 bases to trimming and J lost 1 base, with 11 bases between them. The CDR3 region has the DNA TGTGCCAGCAGCGTAGAGACAGAGGGATCTGGAAACACCATATATTTT. The encoded protein is CASSVETEGSGNTIYF.

This chain links TRBV27 with TRBJ1-1, with D tentatively TRBD1 (6 bases). V dropped 4 bases and J dropped 1 base, with 10 bases sitting between them. The germline V gene encodes CDR1 MNHEY and CDR2 SMNVEV (reference sequence). CDR3 length equals 14 residues. This CDR3 reads CASSSEQGNTEAFF. The CDR3 DNA sequence: TGTGCCAGCAGTTCCGAACAGGGGAACACTGAAGCTTTCTTT.

V is TRBV6-1 and J is TRBJ2-7, with 11 nucleotides matching TRBD2. The CDR3 extends over 17 amino acids. Germline CDR1 reads MNHNS; CDR2 reads SASEGT. V gave up 2 bases and J gave up 2 bases; unmatched junction bases: 8. The CDR3 loop reads CASSESVGLAGPYEQYF. DNA for the CDR3: TGTGCCAGCAGTGAAAGTGTAGGACTAGCGGGCCCCTACGAGCAGTACTTC.

The V gene is TRBV7-2, the J gene TRBJ2-3; tentatively, D is TRBD1 or TRBD2 (5 bases each). Germline lookup yields CDR1 SGHTA and CDR2 FQGNSA. The V and J ends lost 5 bases and 2 bases respectively, with 14 bases between them. This CDR3 is 15 amino acids long. CDR3 bases: TGTGCCAGCAGCACCCGGGACGGCGACACAGATACGCAGTATTTT. The encoded protein is CASSTRDGDTDTQYF.

J is TRBJ2-3 and V is TRBV7-8, with D maybe TRBD2 (5 bases). V lost 3 bases to trimming and J lost 0 bases, with 7 bases between them. The CDR3 contains 14 residues. Germline CDR1 is SGHVS and CDR2 is FQNEAQ. The CDR3 sequence is CASSFAGSTDTQYF. CDR3 in DNA: TGTGCCAGCAGCTTTGCGGGTAGCACAGATACGCAGTATTTT.

This clone appeared a few times. The gene calls are TRBV7-9 and TRBJ2-1; D is ambiguous. V was pared by 0 bases and J by 8 bases, with 5 bases between. Germline V lookup: CDR1 SEHNR, CDR2 FQNEAQ (reference sequence). The CDR3 consists of 12 residues. The CDR3 DNA follows: TGTGCCAGCAGCTTAGCGAACTATGAGCAGTTCTTC. This translates into CASSLANYEQFF.

About this clone itself: Other DNA sequences in the same sample also yield this CDR3. The chain combines TRBV9 with TRBJ1-1; D not certain. CDR1 and CDR2 from the germline V gene are SGDLS and YYNGEE. The CDR3 sequence is 15 residues long. The V and J ends lost 0 bases and 0 bases respectively, with 9 bases between them. Written as DNA, the CDR3 is TGTGCCAGCAGCGTAGCTGGAGCTATGAACACTGAAGCTTTCTTT. Encoded protein: CASSVAGAMNTEAFF.

The chain uses TRBV6-5 and TRBJ2-7, with 8 bases that match TRBD2. Germline CDR1 reads MNHEY; CDR2 reads SVGAGI. Trimming removed 4 bases from V and 4 bases from J; junction bases left unmatched: 9. The CDR3 consists of 15 residues. This CDR3 is CASSSPREGGYEQYF. CDR3 DNA sequence: TGTGCCAGCAGTTCCCCACGGGAGGGGGGATACGAGCAGTACTTC.

This chain uses TRBV6-5 with TRBJ2-3; D possibly uses TRBD1 or TRBD2 (5 bases each). The germline V and J ends were trimmed by 10 bases and 3 bases, with 20 bases remaining between them. This CDR3 is built from 15 residues. CDR1 and CDR2 (germline): MNHEY, SVGAGI. The CDR3 coding sequence is TGTGCCACGAGGGGAACTCCCCGAGGAACAGATACGCAGTATTTT. It specifies CATRGTPRGTDTQYF.

A single count supports this clone. V and J are TRBV4-1 and TRBJ2-1; 7 positions match TRBD1. Germline V gene sequence: CDR1 MGHRA, CDR2 YSYEKL. This CDR3 comprises 15 residues. V gave up 1 base and J gave up 9 bases; unmatched junction bases: 9. In nucleotides, the CDR3 is TGCGCCAGCAGCCAAGGACTAAAGGGGGCGGGTGAGCAGTTCTTC. Amino acids: CASSQGLKGAGEQFF.

The rearrangement links TRBV7-6 to TRBJ2-7, with TRBD1 identical over 7 bases. The CDR3 has 17 residues. V shed 5 bases and J 6 bases; nucleotides not matched to a gene: 19. CDR1 is SGHVS and CDR2 is FNYEAQ in the germline V gene. CDR3 bases: TGTGCCAGCAGCCATTCTCCGGCAAAAGGGGGCTTAATCGAGCAGTACTTC. Residues: CASSHSPAKGGLIEQYF.

The rearrangement joins TRBV5-5 to TRBJ2-7, with 7 bases aligning to TRBD1. The V gene end was trimmed by 4 bases and the J gene end by 2 bases; junction bases not matched to a gene: 12. Germline V CDR1 and CDR2: SGHKS, YYEKEE (reference sequence). The CDR3 runs 16 residues. CDR3 sequence: CASSPRTGASPYEQYF. The CDR3, as DNA: TGTGCCAGCAGCCCCCGGACAGGAGCCTCTCCCTACGAGCAGTACTTC.

The chain uses TRBV4-3 and TRBJ2-7; 7 bases align to TRBD2. The V gene end was trimmed by 1 base and the J gene end by 0 bases; junction bases not matched to a gene: 3. CDR3 length equals 15 residues. Germline values: CDR1 LGHNA, CDR2 YSLEER. The CDR3 coding sequence is TGCGCCAGCAGCCAAGCTAGCGGATTCTCCTACGAGCAGTACTTC. Protein sequence: CASSQASGFSYEQYF.

V and J are TRBV28 and TRBJ1-1; weak D call: TRBD1 (5 bases). V dropped 4 bases and J dropped 10 bases, with 10 bases sitting between them. The CDR3 has 11 residues. CDR1 and CDR2 from the germline V gene are MDHEN and SYDVKM. The DNA for the CDR3 is TGTGCCAGCAGTTACGGGGCAGGAGCTTTCTTT. It specifies CASSYGAGAFF.

A word on this clone: The junction departs from the called germline gene at one end, perhaps through a read error. The chain joins TRBV11-2 to TRBJ2-1; 16 bases map to TRBD2. The germline V gene encodes CDR1 SGHAT and CDR2 FQNNGV. This CDR3 contains 12 residues. For the CDR3, the DNA is TGTGCCAGCAGCGCGGGACTAGCGGGAGGGGTCTTC. Its protein is CASSAGLAGGVF.

The rearrangement uses TRBV19 and TRBJ2-7; D is unclear. Germline-derived CDR1 and CDR2 are LNHDA and SQIVND (reference sequence). CDR3 size: 15 residues. V shed 3 bases and J shed 2 bases, with 14 bases lying between them. In DNA form, the CDR3 reads TGTGCCAGTAGTATTGGCAGGAGAGGCCCCTACGAGCAGTACTTC. It specifies CASSIGRRGPYEQYF.

Concerning this clone: Other DNA sequences within the sample encode an identical CDR3. The chain recombines TRBV7-9 with TRBJ1-2; tentative D call: TRBD1 (5 bases). Trimming removed 3 bases at V and 5 bases at J, with 10 bases between. Germline CDR1 SEHNR, CDR2 FQNEAQ (reference sequence). This CDR3 has 13 residues. The CDR3 spells CASSLQGLYGYTF. As DNA, the CDR3 is TGTGCCAGCAGCTTGCAGGGTCTATATGGCTACACCTTC.

The V gene is TRBV7-9, the J gene TRBJ1-2; a possible D gene is TRBD1 (6 bases). Germline V CDR1 and CDR2: SEHNR, FQNEAQ (reference sequence). V was trimmed by 5 bases and J by 2 bases, leaving 21 bases between them. The CDR3 consists of 17 residues. The CDR3 DNA sequence: TGTGCCAGCAGCCGGGGGGCGAACGAGCTGTTCAACTATGGCTACACCTTC. Protein: CASSRGANELFNYGYTF.

The chain combines TRBV14 with TRBJ2-7; the D is unclear. Between the trimmed V and J ends, which lost 2 bases and 5 bases, there was a span of 7 bases. The CDR3 is 12 residues long. Per germline, CDR1 SGHDN and CDR2 FVKESK. This chain's CDR3 is CASSQIINEQYF. CDR3 in DNA: TGTGCCAGCAGCCAAATTATCAACGAGCAGTACTTC.

This chain connects TRBV7-2 to TRBJ1-5; the D is unclear. The CDR3 extends over 15 amino acids. Germline values: CDR1 SGHTA, CDR2 FQGNSA. V shed 5 bases and J shed 4 bases, with 15 bases lying between them. The chain's CDR3 is CASSPPGVPNQPQHF. The CDR3, as DNA: TGTGCCAGCAGCCCTCCCGGGGTTCCTAATCAGCCCCAGCATTTT.